A selection of T cell receptor beta chains follows, all from one sample in a study of shared clonotypes between healthy human individuals. Profiling relied on immunoSEQ multiplex PCR, and the TCRdb table lists in-frame clones only, not all of them. The table shows approximately 82,000 clones, with about 65% occurring only once. Sequenced material: memory CD8+ T cells sorted from blood. Receptors were obtained from a man aged 25-45 years in good health. CDR3s include the opening cysteine and the closing phenylalanine or tryptophan. D genes are given only for firm matches. Only part of the rows carry a size: once, few, many, or a class if the clone is expanded.

NA,NA,TRBJ1-2,TRBV18,TGTGCCAGCTCACCACTGGGAGGCTATGGCTACACCTTC,CASSPLGGYGYTF
NA,NA,TRBJ1-2,TRBV7-8,TGTGCCAGCAGCTTAGATTTTTCATTCTACTATGGCTACACCTTC,CASSLDFSFYYGYTF
NA,TRBD2,TRBJ2-3,TRBV6-4,TGTGCCAGCAGTGACTTAGCGGGGAGGGGCACAGATACGCAGTATTTT,CASSDLAGRGTDTQYF
NA,TRBD1,TRBJ2-2,TRBV7-6,TGTGCCAGCAGCTTCGCGCAGGGGGCGCCTAACACCGGGGAGCTGTTTTTT,CASSFAQGAPNTGELFF
NA,TRBD1,TRBJ2-3,TRBV7-9,TGTGCCAGCAGCCAGTGGGACAGATCAACAGATACGCAGTATTTT,CASSQWDRSTDTQYF
NA,NA,TRBJ2-6,TRBV6-1,TGTGCCAGCACCCGAGAGGGCCCTGGGGCCAACGTCCTGACTTTC,CASTREGPGANVLTF
NA,NA,TRBJ2-1,TRBV18,TGTGCCAGCTCACCACCCGGACAGCTCTTATACAATGAGCAGTTCTTC,CASSPPGQLLYNEQFF
NA,NA,TRBJ1-1,TRBV6-1,TGTGCCAGCAGTGAAGGTGTCGGTGAGGTGACTGAAGCTTTCTTT,CASSEGVGEVTEAFF
NA,NA,TRBJ2-3,TRBV2,TGTGCCAGCAGTGCGGGTTTTCGCGGTTCTGAACCAGATACGCAGTATTTT,CASSAGFRGSEPDTQYF
NA,TRBD2,TRBJ2-7,TRBV4-1,TGCGCCAGCAGCCAAGCCCCGGGAGGCCTTTACTACGAGCAGTACTTC,CASSQAPGGLYYEQYF
NA,NA,TRBJ2-1,TRBV6-1,TGTGCCAGCAGTGAAGCGCCACGGGTCTCCTACAATGAGCAGTTCTTC,CASSEAPRVSYNEQFF
NA,TRBD2,TRBJ2-1,TRBV7-7,TGTGCCAGCTCCTTGACTAGCGGGAGTGCATTCACTGAGCAGTTCTTC,CASSLTSGSAFTEQFF
NA,NA,TRBJ2-7,TRBV2,TGTGCCAGCAGGGTTCCAGGGCCCTACGAGCAGTACTTC,CASRVPGPYEQYF
NA,TRBD2,TRBJ2-7,TRBV29-1,TGCAGCGTAGGTAGCGGGTACGAGCAGTACTTC,CSVGSGYEQYF
few,NA,TRBJ2-5,TRBV28,TGTGCCAGCAGCCGATTAAACTCACAAGAGACCCAGTACTTC,CASSRLNSQETQYF
NA,NA,TRBJ1-3,TRBV9,TGTGCCAGCACTGCCGGGCGCTCTGGAAACACCATATATTTT,CASTAGRSGNTIYF
NA,TRBD2,TRBJ2-1,TRBV6-1,TGTGCCAGCAGTGACATAGCGGGAGAGTACAATGAGCAGTTCTTC,CASSDIAGEYNEQFF
few,TRBD1,TRBJ2-1,TRBV7-6,TGTGCCAGCAGCCCCCAGGGGGCATGGGATGAGCAGTTCTTC,CASSPQGAWDEQFF
few,TRBD1,TRBJ2-7,TRBV27,TGTGCCAGCAGTTTACCTCCGGGACAGTCTAGGGAGCAGTACTTC,CASSLPPGQSREQYF
NA,TRBD2,TRBJ2-6,TRBV10-1,TGCGCCAGCAGTGAGGGACTAGCACCTACCTCTGGGGCCAACGTCCTGACTTTC,CASSEGLAPTSGANVLTF
NA,NA,TRBJ1-5,TRBV4-1,TGCGCCAGCAGCCAGAGGGCCGTAAGCAATCAGCCCCAGCATTTT,CASSQRAVSNQPQHF
NA,TRBD1,TRBJ2-1,TRBV6-6,TGTGCCAGCAGTTTGGACAGGGGTGGAGAGCAGTTCTTC,CASSLDRGGEQFF
NA,TRBD2,TRBJ2-1,TRBV11-2,TGTGCCAGCAGCTTAGTTCCTAGCGGGAGTGGCTACAATGAGCAGTTCTTC,CASSLVPSGSGYNEQFF
NA,NA,TRBJ2-7,TRBV28,TGTGCCGCACGATCGGGAGCCTACGAGCAGTACTTC,CAARSGAYEQYF
once,NA,TRBJ2-3,TRBV28,TGTGCCAGCAGTGTCGGACAGCTTAGCACAGATACGCAGTATTTT,CASSVGQLSTDTQYF
NA,NA,TRBJ2-5,TRBV25-1,TGTGCCAGCAGTGAACGGGGACAAGAAGAGACCCAGTACTTC,CASSERGQEETQYF
NA,NA,TRBJ2-1,TRBV28,TGTGCCAGCAGCGCCATGGTGCATGAGCAGTTCTTC,CASSAMVHEQFF
NA,NA,TRBJ1-1,TRBV27,TGTGCCAGCAGTTTAAGGACGAACACTGAAGCTTTCTTT,CASSLRTNTEAFF
NA,TRBD2,TRBJ2-7,TRBV6-5,TGTGCCAGCAGTTACAGCGGGACTTCGCCCTACGAGCAGTACTTC,CASSYSGTSPYEQYF
many,TRBD1,TRBJ1-2,TRBV6-1,TGTGCCAGCAGCGCCGAAACAGGGGGCGGTCAAGGCTACACCTTC,CASSAETGGGQGYTF
NA,NA,TRBJ2-1,TRBV4-2,TGTGCCAGCAGCCACTTAGGCAATGAGCAGTTCTTC,CASSHLGNEQFF
NA,TRBD1,TRBJ2-2,TRBV2,TGTGCCAGCAGTTCCGACAGGGGTCCCGGGGAGCTGTTTTTT,CASSSDRGPGELFF
NA,NA,TRBJ2-3,TRBV9,TGTGCCAGCAGCTCCCAGGGGCGCGGAGGGGATACGCAGTATTTT,CASSSQGRGGDTQYF
NA,NA,TRBJ1-4,TRBV7-4,TGTGCCAGCAGGGATTCAGGGATCGGTGAAAAACTGTTTTTT,CASRDSGIGEKLFF
NA,TRBD2,TRBJ2-2,TRBV6-5,TGTGCCAGCAGTGCGAGCGGGGACACCGGGGAGCTGTTTTTT,CASSASGDTGELFF
many,TRBD2,TRBJ2-7,TRBV15,TGTGCCACCAGCCCGGAAGGGGGTAGCGGGAGTTCCGAGCAGTACTTC,CATSPEGGSGSSEQYF
few,NA,TRBJ2-7,TRBV28,TGTGCCAGCGCCGGGAGTCTCTACGAGCAGTACTTC,CASAGSLYEQYF
NA,TRBD1,TRBJ1-4,TRBV6-1,TGTGCCAGCAGCGCGGACAGGGTAATTGAAAAACTGTTTTTT,CASSADRVIEKLFF
NA,NA,TRBJ1-2,TRBV5-5,TGTGCCAGCCGACAGGTTTCTAACTATGGCTACACCTTC,CASRQVSNYGYTF
NA,TRBD1,TRBJ2-7,TRBV13,TGTGCCAGCAGCTCAACCGAGGGACAGCCTAACGAGCAGTACTTC,CASSSTEGQPNEQYF
few,NA,TRBJ2-3,TRBV19,TGTGCCAGTAGTATTAGCACAGATACGCAGTATTTT,CASSISTDTQYF
NA,NA,TRBJ2-1,TRBV25-1,TGTGCCAGCAGTGGGAACAATGAGCAGTTCTTC,CASSGNNEQFF
NA,TRBD2,TRBJ2-7,TRBV27,TGTGCCAGCAGTTTTCAGCGGGGCTACGAGCAGTACTTC,CASSFQRGYEQYF
once,NA,TRBJ2-7,TRBV10-3,TGTGCCATCAGTGAGTCGGGTCGGGAAATCTACGAGCAGTACTTC,CAISESGREIYEQYF
NA,NA,TRBJ2-7,TRBV28,TGTGCCAGCAGGCCGCGCAGAAGCTCCTACGAGCAGTACTTC,CASRPRRSSYEQYF
NA,TRBD2,TRBJ2-5,TRBV5-1,TGCGCCAGCAGCCCCACACGGACTAGCGCCATGCCCCAGTACTTC,CASSPTRTSAMPQYF
NA,TRBD1,TRBJ2-7,TRBV29-1,TGCAGCGTCCGGGACAGCTCCTACGAGCAGTACTTC,CSVRDSSYEQYF